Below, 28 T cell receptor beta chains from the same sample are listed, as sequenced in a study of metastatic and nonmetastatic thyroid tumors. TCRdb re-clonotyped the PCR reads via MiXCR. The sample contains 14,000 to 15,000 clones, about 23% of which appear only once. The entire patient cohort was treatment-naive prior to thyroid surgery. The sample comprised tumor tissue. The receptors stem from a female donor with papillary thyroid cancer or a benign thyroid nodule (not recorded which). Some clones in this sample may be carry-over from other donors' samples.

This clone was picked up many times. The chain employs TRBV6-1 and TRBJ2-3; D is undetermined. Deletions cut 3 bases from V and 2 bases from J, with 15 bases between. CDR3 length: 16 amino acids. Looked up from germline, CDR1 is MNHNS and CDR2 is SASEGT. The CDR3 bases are TGTGCCAGCAGTGACCACGGACCTAGTATCACAGATACGCAGTATTTT. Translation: CASSDHGPSITDTQYF.

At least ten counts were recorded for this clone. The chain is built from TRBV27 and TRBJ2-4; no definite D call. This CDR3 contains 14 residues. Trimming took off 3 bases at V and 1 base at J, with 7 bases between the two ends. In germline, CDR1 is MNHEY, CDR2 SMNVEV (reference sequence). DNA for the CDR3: TGTGCCAGCAGTTTGTTGGGGGCCAAAAACATTCAGTACTTC. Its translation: CASSLLGAKNIQYF.

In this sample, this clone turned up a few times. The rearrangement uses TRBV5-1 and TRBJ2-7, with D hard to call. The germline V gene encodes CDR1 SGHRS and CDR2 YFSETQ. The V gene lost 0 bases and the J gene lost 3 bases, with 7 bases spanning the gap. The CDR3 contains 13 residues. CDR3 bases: TGCGCCAGCAGCTTGGAATCAGTCTACGAGCAGTACTTC. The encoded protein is CASSLESVYEQYF.

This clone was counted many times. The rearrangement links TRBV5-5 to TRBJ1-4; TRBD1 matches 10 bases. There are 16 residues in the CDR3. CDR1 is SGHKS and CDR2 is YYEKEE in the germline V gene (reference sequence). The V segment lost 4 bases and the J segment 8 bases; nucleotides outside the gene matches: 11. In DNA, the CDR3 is TGTGCCAGCAGCGCCCGGTTTGGACAGGGGGAAGAAAAACTGTTTTTT. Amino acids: CASSARFGQGEEKLFF.

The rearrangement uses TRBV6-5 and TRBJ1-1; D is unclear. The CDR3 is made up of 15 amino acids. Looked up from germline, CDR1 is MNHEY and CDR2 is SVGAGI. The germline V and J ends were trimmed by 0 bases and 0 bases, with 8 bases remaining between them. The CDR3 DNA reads TGTGCCAGCAGTTACTCGTTTCGAATGAACACTGAAGCTTTCTTT. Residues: CASSYSFRMNTEAFF.

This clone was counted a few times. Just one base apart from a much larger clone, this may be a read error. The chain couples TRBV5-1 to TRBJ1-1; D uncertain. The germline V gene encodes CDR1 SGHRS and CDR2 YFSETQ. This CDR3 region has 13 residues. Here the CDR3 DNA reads TGCGCCAGCACCCTTTCAATGAACACTGAAGCTTCCTTT. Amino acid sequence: CASTLSMNTEASF.

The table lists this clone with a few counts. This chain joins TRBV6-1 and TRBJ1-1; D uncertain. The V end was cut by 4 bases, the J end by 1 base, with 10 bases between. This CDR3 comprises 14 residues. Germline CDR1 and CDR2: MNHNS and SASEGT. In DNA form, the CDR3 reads TGTGCCAGCAGTGTGTTTATGGGGAACACTGAAGCTTTCTTT. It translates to CASSVFMGNTEAFF.

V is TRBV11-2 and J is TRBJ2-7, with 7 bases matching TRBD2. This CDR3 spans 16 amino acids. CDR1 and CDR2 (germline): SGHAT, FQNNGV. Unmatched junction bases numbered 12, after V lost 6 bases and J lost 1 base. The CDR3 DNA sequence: TGTGCCAGCAGGGGGGGGTTAGCGGCAAATTCCTACGAGCAGTACTTC. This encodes CASRGGLAANSYEQYF.

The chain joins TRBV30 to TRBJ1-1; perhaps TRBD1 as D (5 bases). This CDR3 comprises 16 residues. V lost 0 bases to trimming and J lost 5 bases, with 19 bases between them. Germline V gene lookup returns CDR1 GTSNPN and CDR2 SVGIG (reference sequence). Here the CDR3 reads CAWSVRWGGMSTEAFF. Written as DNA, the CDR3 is TGTGCCTGGAGTGTACGGTGGGGGGGTATGAGTACTGAAGCTTTCTTT.

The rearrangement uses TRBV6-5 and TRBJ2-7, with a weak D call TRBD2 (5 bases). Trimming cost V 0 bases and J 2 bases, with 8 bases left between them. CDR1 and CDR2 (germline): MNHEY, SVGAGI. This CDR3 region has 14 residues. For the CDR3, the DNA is TGTGCCAGCAGTTACTCGTTGACTACCTACGAGCAGTACTTC. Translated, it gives CASSYSLTTYEQYF.

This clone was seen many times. The CDR3 sequence: CASSFGLNYEQYF. The CDR3 bases are TGTGCCAGCAGCTTCGGTCTAAACTACGAGCAGTACTTC. The genes are TRBV7-2 and TRBJ2-7; D gene ambiguous. V lost 3 bases and J lost 3, with 9 bases in between. This CDR3 contains 13 residues. Germline CDR1 reads SGHTA; CDR2 reads FQGNSA.

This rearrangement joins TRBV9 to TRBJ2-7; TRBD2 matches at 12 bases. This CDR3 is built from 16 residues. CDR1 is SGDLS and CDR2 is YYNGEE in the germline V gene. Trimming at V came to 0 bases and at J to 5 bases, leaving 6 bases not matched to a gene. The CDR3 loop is CASSVGQTSGSDEQYF. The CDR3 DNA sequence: TGTGCCAGCAGCGTAGGTCAGACTAGCGGGAGCGACGAGCAGTACTTC.

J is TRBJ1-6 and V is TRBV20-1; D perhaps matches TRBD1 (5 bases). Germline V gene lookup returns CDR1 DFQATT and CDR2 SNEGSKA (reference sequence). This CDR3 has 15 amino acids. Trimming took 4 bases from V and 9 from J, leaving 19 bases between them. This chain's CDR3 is CSAKIWGGDSSPLHF. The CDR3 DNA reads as TGCAGTGCTAAGATTTGGGGCGGTGATAGTTCACCCCTCCACTTT.

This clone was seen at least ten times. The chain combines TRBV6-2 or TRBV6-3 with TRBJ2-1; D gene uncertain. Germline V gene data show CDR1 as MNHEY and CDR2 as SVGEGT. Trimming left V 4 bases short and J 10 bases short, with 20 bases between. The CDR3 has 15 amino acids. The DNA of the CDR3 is TGTGCCAGCAGTTTCTCCCCACAGTCGCGTAACGAGCAGTTCTTC. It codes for CASSFSPQSRNEQFF.

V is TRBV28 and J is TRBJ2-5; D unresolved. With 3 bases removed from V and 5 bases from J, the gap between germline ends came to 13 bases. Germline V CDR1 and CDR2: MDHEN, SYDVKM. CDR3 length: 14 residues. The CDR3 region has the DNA TGTGCCAGCAGTTTCGGTGGCCCAGTGGAGACCCAGTACTTC. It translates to CASSFGGPVETQYF.

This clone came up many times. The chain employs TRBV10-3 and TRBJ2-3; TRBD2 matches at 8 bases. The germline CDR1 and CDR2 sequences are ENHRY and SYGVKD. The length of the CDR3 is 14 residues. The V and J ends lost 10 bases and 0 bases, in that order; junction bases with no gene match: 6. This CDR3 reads CATSTSGSTDTQYF. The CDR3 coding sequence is TGTGCCACCTCCACTAGCGGTAGCACAGATACGCAGTATTTT.

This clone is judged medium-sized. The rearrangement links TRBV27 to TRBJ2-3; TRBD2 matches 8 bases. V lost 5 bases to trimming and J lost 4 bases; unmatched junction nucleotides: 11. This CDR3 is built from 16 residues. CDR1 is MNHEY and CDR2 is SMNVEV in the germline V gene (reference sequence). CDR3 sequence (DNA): TGTGCCAGCAGTCCCCAGAGAGCGGGAGTAGCAGATACGCAGTATTTT. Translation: CASSPQRAGVADTQYF.

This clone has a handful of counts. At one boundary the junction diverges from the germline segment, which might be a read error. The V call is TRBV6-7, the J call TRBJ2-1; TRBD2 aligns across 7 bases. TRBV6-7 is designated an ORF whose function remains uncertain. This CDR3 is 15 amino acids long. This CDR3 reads CSSSPWGGGSNEQFF. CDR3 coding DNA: TGTTCCAGCAGCCCCTGGGGGGGTGGAAGCAATGAGCAGTTCTTC.

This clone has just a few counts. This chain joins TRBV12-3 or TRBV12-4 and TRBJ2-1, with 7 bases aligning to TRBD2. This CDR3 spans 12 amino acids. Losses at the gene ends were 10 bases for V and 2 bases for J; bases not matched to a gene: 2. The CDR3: CATSGAYNEQFF. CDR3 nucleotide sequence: TGTGCCACTAGCGGAGCCTACAATGAGCAGTTCTTC.

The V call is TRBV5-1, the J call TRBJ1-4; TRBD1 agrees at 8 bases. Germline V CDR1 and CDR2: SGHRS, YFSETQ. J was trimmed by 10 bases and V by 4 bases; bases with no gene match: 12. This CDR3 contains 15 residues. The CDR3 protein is CASSPTTGQVSKLFF. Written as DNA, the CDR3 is TGCGCCAGCAGCCCTACCACGGGACAGGTCTCAAAACTGTTTTTT.

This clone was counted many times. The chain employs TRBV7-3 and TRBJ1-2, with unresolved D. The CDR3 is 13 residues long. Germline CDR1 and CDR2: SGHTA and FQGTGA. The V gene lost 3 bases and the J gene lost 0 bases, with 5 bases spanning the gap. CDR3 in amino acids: CASSLEANYGYTF. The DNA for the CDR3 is TGTGCCAGCAGCTTGGAGGCTAACTATGGCTACACCTTC.

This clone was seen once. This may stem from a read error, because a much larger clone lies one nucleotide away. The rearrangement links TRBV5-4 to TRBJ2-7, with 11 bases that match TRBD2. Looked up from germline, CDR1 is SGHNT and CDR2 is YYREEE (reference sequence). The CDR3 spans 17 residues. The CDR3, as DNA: TGTGCCAGCAGCTCGAGGAGGCTAGCGGGAGGCTCCTACGATCAGTACTTC. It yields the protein CASSSRRLAGGSYDQYF.

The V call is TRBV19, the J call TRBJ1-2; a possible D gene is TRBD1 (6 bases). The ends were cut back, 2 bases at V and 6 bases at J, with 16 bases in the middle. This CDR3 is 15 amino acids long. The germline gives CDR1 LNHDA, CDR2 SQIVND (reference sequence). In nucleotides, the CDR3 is TGTGCCAGTAGTATATCCGGAAGGGGGTGGAATGGCTACACCTTC. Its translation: CASSISGRGWNGYTF.

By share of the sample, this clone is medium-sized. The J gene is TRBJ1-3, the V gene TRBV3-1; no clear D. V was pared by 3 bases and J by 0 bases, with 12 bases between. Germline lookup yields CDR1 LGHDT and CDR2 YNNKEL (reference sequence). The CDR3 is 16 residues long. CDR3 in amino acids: CASSHRQSLSGNTIYF. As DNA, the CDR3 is TGTGCCAGCAGCCATAGGCAGTCCCTCTCTGGAAACACCATATATTTT.

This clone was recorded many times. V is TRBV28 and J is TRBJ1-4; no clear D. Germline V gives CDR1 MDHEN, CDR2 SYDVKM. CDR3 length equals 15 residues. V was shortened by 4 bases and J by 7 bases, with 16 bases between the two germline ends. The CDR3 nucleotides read TGTGCCAGCAGTTACCCGGAAGGTGTTGGTGAAAAACTGTTTTTT. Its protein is CASSYPEGVGEKLFF. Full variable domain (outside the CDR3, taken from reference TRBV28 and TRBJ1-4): DVKVTQSSRYLVKRTGEKVFLECVQDMDHENMFWYRQDPGLGLRLIYFSYDVKMKEKGDIPEGYSVSREKKERFSLILESASTNQTSMYLCASSYPEGVGEKLFFGSGTQLSVL.

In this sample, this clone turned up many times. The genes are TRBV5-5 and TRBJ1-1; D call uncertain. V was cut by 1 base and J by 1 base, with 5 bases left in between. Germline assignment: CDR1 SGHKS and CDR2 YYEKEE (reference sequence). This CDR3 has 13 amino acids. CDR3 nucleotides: TGTGCCAGCAGCTTGCTGGCGAACACTGAAGCTTTCTTT. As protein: CASSLLANTEAFF.

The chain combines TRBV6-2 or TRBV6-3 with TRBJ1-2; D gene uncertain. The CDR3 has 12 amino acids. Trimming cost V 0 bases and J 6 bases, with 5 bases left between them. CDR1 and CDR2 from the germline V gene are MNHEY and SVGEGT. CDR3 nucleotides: TGTGCCAGCAGTTACTCGGGAGATGGCTACACCTTC. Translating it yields CASSYSGDGYTF.

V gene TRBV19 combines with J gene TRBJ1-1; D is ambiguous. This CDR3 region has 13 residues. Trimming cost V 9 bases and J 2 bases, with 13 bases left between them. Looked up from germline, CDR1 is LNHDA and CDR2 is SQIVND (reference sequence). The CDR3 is CASHRRENTEAFF. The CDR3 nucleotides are TGTGCCAGCCACCGGCGGGAAAACACTGAAGCTTTCTTT.